Detailed here is one TCR beta chain. Its antigen remains unknown. In the study's own analysis: Pooled Tregs gave roughly 6x10^4 patient and 9.56x10^4 donor TCRbeta sequences. Clones were sequenced by immunoSEQ multiplex PCR, and TCRdb holds only the in-frame ones, with some missing. V, J and clone size derive from that table, while D and trimming were established from the DNA sequence. Among about 21,000 clones listed, approximately 94% were seen once. The sample comes from a study of B cell selection in AIRE deficiency. The regulatory T cell sort gate was CD4+CD25hiCD127low/negative. The V and J ends lost 5 bases and 7 bases, in that order; junction bases with no gene match: 13. There are 17 residues in the CDR3. Germline V gene data show CDR1 as MNHEY and CDR2 as SMNVEV (reference sequence). Whole-study results and caveats: Of about 4,000 shared Treg TCRbeta sequences, roughly 32% were healthy-only, approximately 9.9% patient-only. Around 31% of healthy-donor shared Treg TCRbeta sequences appeared in patient Tconv cells. Shorter CDR3s marked shared Treg sequences, biased toward few non-templated insertions.

The J gene is TRBJ2-3, the V gene TRBV27, with 12 bases aligning to TRBD2. The sequenced sample was Tregs sorted from PBMCs. The origin of this receptor is a human donor with AIRE deficiency. Written as DNA, the CDR3 is TGTGCCAGCAGTCCACCGTCTCTCACTAGCGGGAGGAATACGCAGTATTTT. Protein sequence: CASSPPSLTSGRNTQYF.